This T cell receptor beta chain was observed in a study of pediatric ulcerative colitis. Study background: Ulcerative colitis patients had pancolitis or left-sided colitis, with confirming histology.

Germline CDR1 is MNHEY and CDR2 is SVGAGI. The CDR3 is 14 residues long. As concerns this clone: What it recognizes is unknown. At one end, the junction sequence differs from germline, possibly due to a read error.

Sequencing was at survey level. Produced via immunoSEQ multiplex PCR; TCRdb's table is partial and in-frame only. The table lists roughly 38,000 clones, roughly 80% of them singletons. Findings and limits, study-wide: Acute severe colitis showed lower rectal diversity from clonal expansions.

This sequence originates from a girl between 5 and 17 years old with moderate ulcerative colitis. The sequencing input was blood. The chain joins TRBV6-5 to TRBJ1-2, with 7 bases matching TRBD1. The chain's CDR3 is CASSYSTGNYGYTF. CDR3 nucleotides: TGTGCCAGCAGCTACTCGACAGGGAACTATGGCTACACCTTC.